This TCR beta chain comes out of a study of blood T cell repertoires in COVID-19. Study context: Italy, Spain and the United States were the sources of the convalescent and acute COVID-19 samples.

CDR1 is MNHEY, CDR2 SMNVEV, per germline (reference sequence). The CDR3 extends over 18 amino acids. Germline trimming cut 7 bases from V and 4 bases from J; bases unmatched to any gene: 17. Per the study methods: Nucleated cell number was recorded as an estimate derived from reference gene primer amplification. TCRdb's table, derived via immunoSEQ multiplex PCR, lists solely in-frame clones and lacks some. That table supplies the V and J calls and clone size; D and trimming were determined from the DNA. In the table there are approximately 40,000 clones, roughly 85% of which are singletons. The chain uses TRBV27 and TRBJ1-4; 8 bases match TRBD1. The sequenced sample consisted of peripheral blood. The TCR originated in a man between 60 and 70 years old with active or convalescent COVID-19. CDR3 in DNA: TGTGCCAGCAAGGAAAAATCAGGGGGCATCGGGTTTAATGAAAAACTGTTTTTT. It encodes CASKEKSGGIGFNEKLFF.